Below, 29 T cell receptor beta chains from the same sample are listed, as sequenced in a study of T cell responses to AZD1222 COVID-19 vaccine. Data came from immunoSEQ multiplex PCR; TCRdb stores just in-frame clones and leaves some out. Among about 110,000 clones listed, about 87% were seen once. Sequenced material: peripheral blood, taken on day 0 of AZD1222 vaccination. Receptor source: an adult in good health.

The chain recombines TRBV30 with TRBJ1-3; weak D call: TRBD1 (6 bases). Trimming took 3 bases from V and 2 from J, leaving 20 bases between them. CDR3 size: 17 residues. Germline-derived CDR1 and CDR2 are GTSNPN and SVGIG (reference sequence). CDR3 sequence: CAWRGLTGRSTGNTIYF. CDR3 sequence (DNA): TGTGCCTGGAGAGGTCTAACAGGGCGAAGTACTGGAAACACCATATATTTT.

In its sample, this clone was seen a few times. The chain joins TRBV6-5 to TRBJ2-1, with TRBD1 as a possible D gene (6 bases). V lost 8 bases and J 6 bases, leaving 17 bases between the germline ends. Germline V gene data show CDR1 as MNHEY and CDR2 as SVGAGI. The CDR3 is made up of 14 amino acids. For the CDR3, the DNA is TGTGCCAGCCTGAAGGGGGAACGGGGCAATGAGCAGTTCTTC. Amino acids: CASLKGERGNEQFF.

The genes are TRBV11-1 and TRBJ1-1; 8 nucleotides align to TRBD1. This CDR3 comprises 15 residues. Per the germline V gene, CDR1 is SGHAT and CDR2 is FQDESV (reference sequence). The junction had 8 bases not matched to a gene; V was cut back by 3 bases and J by 5 bases. CDR3 nucleotide sequence: TGTGCCAGCAGCTTCTCAACAGGGGGTTTGACTGAAGCTTTCTTT. Translation: CASSFSTGGLTEAFF.

V and J are TRBV5-1 and TRBJ2-7; TRBD1 matches at 9 bases. The CDR3 has 14 residues. Germline V CDR1 and CDR2: SGHRS, YFSETQ. With 1 base clipped from V and 6 bases from J, the junction kept 5 bases outside the gene matches. This CDR3 is CASSLRGQGSEQYF. The CDR3 DNA reads TGCGCCAGCAGCTTGAGGGGACAGGGTAGCGAGCAGTACTTC.

This chain connects TRBV6-5 to TRBJ1-3; tentatively, D is TRBD1 (5 bases). V was pared by 6 bases and J by 1 base, with 13 bases between. In germline, CDR1 is MNHEY, CDR2 SVGAGI. The CDR3 sequence is 15 residues long. CDR3 sequence (DNA): TGTGCCAGCAGCAGGGAGGCAGGGTCTGGAAACACCATATATTTT. It yields the protein CASSREAGSGNTIYF.

The V call is TRBV18, the J call TRBJ1-2; TRBD1 is a possible D gene (5 bases). Germline CDR1 and CDR2: KGHSH and LQKENI. This CDR3 is 13 amino acids long. The germline V and J ends were trimmed by 6 bases and 8 bases, with 16 bases remaining between them. CDR3 loop: CASSPTAGNGYTF. CDR3 nucleotide sequence: TGTGCCAGCTCCCCGACGGCAGGGAACGGCTACACCTTC.

The V and J genes are TRBV12-3 or TRBV12-4 and TRBJ2-1; 8 bases are a match to TRBD2. The CDR3 totals 12 residues. V gave up 8 bases and J gave up 8 bases; unmatched junction bases: 5. CDR3 bases: TGTGCCAGCCAAAGCGGGAGTGATGAGCAGTTCTTC. Protein product: CASQSGSDEQFF.

The chain's CDR3 is CASSLLAGRRNEQFF. CDR3 in DNA: TGTGCCAGCAGCTTACTAGCGGGAAGGCGGAATGAGCAGTTCTTC. The gene calls are TRBV5-4 and TRBJ2-1, with TRBD2 matching 10 bases. Germline V gene data show CDR1 as SGHNT and CDR2 as YYREEE (reference sequence). CDR3 size: 15 residues. V gave up 2 bases and J gave up 7 bases; unmatched junction bases: 6.

This clone was observed a handful of times. The chain's CDR3 is CASSHARRELFF. The CDR3 DNA is TGTGCCAGCAGCCACGCCAGGAGGGAGCTGTTTTTT. This chain joins TRBV7-8 and TRBJ2-2; D remains ambiguous. This CDR3 is 12 amino acids long. The V gene lost 5 bases and the J gene lost 9 bases, with 10 bases spanning the gap. Germline loops: CDR1 SGHVS, CDR2 FQNEAQ.

The chain carries TRBV30 and TRBJ2-2; D not certain. This CDR3 region has 14 residues. Per germline, CDR1 GTSNPN and CDR2 SVGIG (reference sequence). Trimming left V 0 bases short and J 0 bases short, with 5 bases between. CDR3 DNA sequence: TGTGCCTGGAGTGTAAAAGCGAACACCGGGGAGCTGTTTTTT. Translated, it gives CAWSVKANTGELFF.

This clone showed up just once. This sequence joins TRBV19 and TRBJ1-1; D is unresolved. The V end was cut by 4 bases, the J end by 8 bases, with 14 bases between. Germline V CDR1 and CDR2: LNHDA, SQIVND (reference sequence). The CDR3 loop spans 13 amino acids. CDR3 bases: TGTGCCAGTAGTACCCCACGGGGTGACGAAGCTTTCTTT. This encodes CASSTPRGDEAFF.

The V and J genes are TRBV18 and TRBJ2-7, with 7 bases matching TRBD1. V lost 5 bases, J lost 5 bases, and 6 bases stayed unmatched. Per germline, CDR1 KGHSH and CDR2 LQKENI. CDR3 length: 13 residues. The DNA of the CDR3 is TGTGCCAGCTCAACGACAGGGCCCCACGAGCAGTACTTC. It translates to CASSTTGPHEQYF.

The CDR3 here is CASSALAGPYNEQFF. Here the CDR3 DNA reads TGTGCCAGCAGTGCCCTAGCGGGACCCTACAATGAGCAGTTCTTC. The genes are TRBV25-1 and TRBJ2-1; TRBD2 aligns across 9 bases. The germline gives CDR1 MGHDK, CDR2 SYGVNS. The CDR3 length is 15 residues. V shed 4 bases and J 2 bases; nucleotides not matched to a gene: 3.

This clone was counted a single time. This chain links TRBV7-9 with TRBJ1-2; D might be TRBD1 (6 bases). V was pared by 2 bases and J by 3 bases, with 7 bases between. From germline, CDR1 is SEHNR and CDR2 FQNEAQ (reference sequence). The CDR3 is 13 residues long. The CDR3 spells CASSLQGHYGYTF. In DNA, the CDR3 is TGTGCCAGCAGCTTACAGGGGCACTATGGCTACACCTTC.

This chain links TRBV6-5 with TRBJ1-2; 7 positions match TRBD1. Germline-derived CDR1 and CDR2 are MNHEY and SVGAGI. CDR3 length equals 13 residues. V lost 7 bases and J lost 4; bases outside the gene matches: 6. CDR3 in amino acids: CASTKGTAYGYTF. The DNA for the CDR3 is TGTGCCAGCACCAAAGGGACAGCCTATGGCTACACCTTC.

Concerning this clone: The sample holds other DNA sequences that translate to the same CDR3. The rearrangement joins TRBV5-1 to TRBJ1-2; D not certain. CDR1 SGHRS and CDR2 YFSETQ come from the germline V gene. The CDR3 runs to 11 residues. V lost 0 bases and J 7 bases, leaving 4 bases between the germline ends. The CDR3 DNA follows: TGCGCCAGCAGCTTGGGCGGTGGCTACACCTTC. It codes for CASSLGGGYTF.

The chain combines TRBV12-3 or TRBV12-4 with TRBJ1-6, with TRBD1 identical over 7 bases. Losses at the gene ends were 5 bases for V and 7 bases for J; bases not matched to a gene: 2. CDR3 length equals 13 residues. The CDR3 protein is CASSPGQNSPLHF. For the CDR3, the DNA is TGTGCCAGCAGTCCGGGACAGAATTCACCCCTCCACTTT.

The gene calls are TRBV11-2 and TRBJ1-2; no definite D call. In germline, CDR1 is SGHAT, CDR2 FQNNGV. CDR3 length: 17 residues. Trimming removed 1 base at V and 2 bases at J, with 17 bases between. The CDR3 here is CASSLGLGRRSNYGYTF. CDR3 bases: TGTGCCAGCAGCTTAGGATTGGGTAGGCGGTCGAACTATGGCTACACCTTC.

The chain joins TRBV4-1 to TRBJ2-1; possibly TRBD2 for D (6 bases). Trimming shortened V by 1 base and J by 9 bases, and 13 bases separated the two germline ends. The CDR3 has 14 residues. Germline V lookup: CDR1 MGHRA, CDR2 YSYEKL. This CDR3 is CASSQVGGLREQFF. The CDR3 bases are TGCGCCAGCAGCCAAGTGGGAGGCCTACGTGAGCAGTTCTTC.

The chain has TRBV6-5 and TRBJ2-5; TRBD1 matches at 8 bases. This CDR3 is built from 14 residues. Germline values: CDR1 MNHEY, CDR2 SVGAGI. The J segment lost 5 bases and the V segment lost 6 bases, leaving 8 bases of the junction unmatched. In DNA, the CDR3 is TGTGCCAGCAGACTGAACAGGGGGGCGGAGACCCAGTACTTC. This translates into CASRLNRGAETQYF.

The gene calls are TRBV18 and TRBJ2-3; D not certain. V was pared by 6 bases and J by 0 bases, with 7 bases between. Germline V CDR1 and CDR2: KGHSH, LQKENI. The CDR3 runs to 13 residues. CDR3 sequence reads: CASSPPSTDTQYF. DNA for the CDR3: TGTGCCAGCTCCCCGCCTAGCACAGATACGCAGTATTTT.

This chain links TRBV5-1 with TRBJ1-2; 9 nucleotides agree with TRBD1. After removal of 5 bases from V and 6 bases from J, the junction contained 5 bases not matched to a gene. Germline V lookup: CDR1 SGHRS, CDR2 YFSETQ. CDR3 length equals 13 residues. The CDR3 sequence: CASRPTGGDGYTF. Here the CDR3 DNA reads TGCGCCAGCAGGCCAACAGGGGGCGATGGCTACACCTTC.

The V gene is TRBV27, the J gene TRBJ1-4; unclear D gene. CDR1 and CDR2 (germline): MNHEY, SMNVEV (reference sequence). This CDR3 has 15 residues. The V and J ends lost 4 bases and 0 bases respectively, with 9 bases between them. Here the CDR3 DNA reads TGTGCCAGCAGTTCCTCACGAGCAACTAATGAAAAACTGTTTTTT. It translates to CASSSSRATNEKLFF.

The V and J genes are TRBV10-3 and TRBJ1-2, with no clear D. The CDR3 spans 12 residues. V shed 8 bases and J shed 1 base, with 8 bases lying between them. CDR1 and CDR2 from the germline V gene are ENHRY and SYGVKD. In DNA form, the CDR3 reads TGTGCCATCTCTGGCATTAACTATGGCTACACCTTC. Translated: CAISGINYGYTF.

The chain links TRBV29-1 to TRBJ2-1, with 13 nucleotides matching TRBD2. The CDR3 is made up of 15 amino acids. The ends lost 5 bases at V and 7 bases at J; junction bases unmatched: 8. The V gene's germline CDR1 is SQVTM and CDR2 ANQGSEA. In DNA, the CDR3 is TGCAGCGTTATGGGACTAGCGGGATTACTTAATGAGCAGTTCTTC. This codes for CSVMGLAGLLNEQFF.

The chain recombines TRBV5-6 with TRBJ2-1; TRBD2 is a possible D gene (6 bases). Germline V gene data show CDR1 as SGHDT and CDR2 as YYEEEE. The CDR3 has 12 residues. With 2 bases removed from V and 9 bases from J, the gap between germline ends came to 9 bases. The CDR3 sequence is CASSFVRGEQFF. The CDR3 DNA reads as TGTGCCAGCAGCTTTGTGCGGGGTGAGCAGTTCTTC.

With respect to this clone: It is unclear where the CDR3 begins or ends on the DNA, so no DNA is shown, and the CDR3 is as TCRdb lists it. This chain links TRBV6-5 with TRBJ2-1. The CDR3 extends over 16 residues, inclusive of both ends. Germline V CDR1 and CDR2: MNHEY, SVGAGI. The CDR3 reads CASSSSVWGSYNEQFF.

The CDR3 DNA is TGTGCCAGCAGCTTCCCACTAGCAGGGGCTAGCACAGATACGCAGTATTTT. Translation gives CASSFPLAGASTDTQYF. The chain employs TRBV7-6 and TRBJ2-3; D is possibly TRBD1 or TRBD2 (6 bases each). Germline V CDR1 and CDR2: SGHVS, FNYEAQ. The CDR3 extends over 17 amino acids. Trimming left V 3 bases short and J 0 bases short, with 16 bases between.

The chain carries TRBV5-6 and TRBJ1-1, with D possibly matching TRBD1 (5 bases). V shed 4 bases and J shed 5 bases, with 24 bases lying between them. The CDR3 has 17 residues. The V gene's germline CDR1 is SGHDT and CDR2 YYEEEE. CDR3 region: CASSESLGGDPGTEAFF. DNA for the CDR3: TGTGCCAGCAGCGAGTCTCTGGGGGGAGACCCGGGGACTGAAGCTTTCTTT. Combining the CDR3 with reference TRBV5-6 and TRBJ1-1 gives the whole variable domain DAGVTQSPTHLIKTRGQQVTLRCSPKSGHDTVSWYQQALGQGPQFIFQYYEEEERQRGNFPDRFSGHQFPNYSSELNVNALLLGDSALYLCASSESLGGDPGTEAFFGQGTRLTVV.